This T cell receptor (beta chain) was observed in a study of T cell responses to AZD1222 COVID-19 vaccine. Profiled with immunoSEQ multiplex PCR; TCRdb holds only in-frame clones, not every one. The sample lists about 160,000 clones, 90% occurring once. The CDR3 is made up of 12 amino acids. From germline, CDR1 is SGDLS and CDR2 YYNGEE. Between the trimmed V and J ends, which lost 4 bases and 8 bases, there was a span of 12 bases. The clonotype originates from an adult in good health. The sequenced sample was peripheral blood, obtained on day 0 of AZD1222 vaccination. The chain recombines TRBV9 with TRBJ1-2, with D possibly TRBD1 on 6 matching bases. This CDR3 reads CASSTYRVGYTF. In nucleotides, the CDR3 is TGTGCCAGCAGCACCTACAGGGTCGGCTACACCTTC.